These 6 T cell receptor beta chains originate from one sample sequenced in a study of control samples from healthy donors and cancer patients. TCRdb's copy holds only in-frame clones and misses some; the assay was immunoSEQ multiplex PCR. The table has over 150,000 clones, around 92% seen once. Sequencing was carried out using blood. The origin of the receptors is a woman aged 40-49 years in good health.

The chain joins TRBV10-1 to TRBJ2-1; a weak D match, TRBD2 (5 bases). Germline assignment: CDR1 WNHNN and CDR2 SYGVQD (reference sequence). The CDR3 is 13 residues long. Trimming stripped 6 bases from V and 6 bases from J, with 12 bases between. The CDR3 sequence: CASRREGSNEQFF. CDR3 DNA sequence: TGCGCCAGCAGGAGGGAAGGGAGCAATGAGCAGTTCTTC.

The CDR3 DNA follows: TGCGCCAGCAGCCAAGGGGCAGGGTATGGCTACACCTTC. Translating gives CASSQGAGYGYTF. This chain links TRBV4-1 with TRBJ1-2; D is possibly TRBD1 (5 bases). This CDR3 comprises 13 residues. Germline V lookup: CDR1 MGHRA, CDR2 YSYEKL. Trimming stripped 1 base from V and 5 bases from J, with 8 bases between.

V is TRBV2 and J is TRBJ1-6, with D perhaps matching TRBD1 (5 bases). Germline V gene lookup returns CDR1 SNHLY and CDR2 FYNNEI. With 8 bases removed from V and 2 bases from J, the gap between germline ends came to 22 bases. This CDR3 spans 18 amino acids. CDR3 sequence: CASRRWGIRTTYNSPLHF. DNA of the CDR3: TGTGCCAGCCGAAGGTGGGGGATACGGACAACCTATAATTCACCCCTCCACTTT.

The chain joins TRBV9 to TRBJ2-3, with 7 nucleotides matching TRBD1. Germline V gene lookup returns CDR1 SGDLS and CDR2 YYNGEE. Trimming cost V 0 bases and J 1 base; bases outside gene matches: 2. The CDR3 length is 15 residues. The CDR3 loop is CASSVAGGGTDTQYF. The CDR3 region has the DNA TGTGCCAGCAGCGTAGCAGGGGGAGGCACAGATACGCAGTATTTT.

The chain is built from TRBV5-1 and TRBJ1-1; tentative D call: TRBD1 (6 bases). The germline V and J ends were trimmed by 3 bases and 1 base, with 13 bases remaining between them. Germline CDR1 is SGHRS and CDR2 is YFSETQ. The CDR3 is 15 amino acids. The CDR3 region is CASSSWGRGNTEAFF. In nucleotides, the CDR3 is TGCGCCAGCAGCTCCTGGGGCAGGGGGAACACTGAAGCTTTCTTT. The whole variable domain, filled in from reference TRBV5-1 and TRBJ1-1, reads KAGVTQTPRYLIKTRGQQVTLSCSPISGHRSVSWYQQTPGQGLQFLFEYFSETQRNKGNFPGRFSGRQFSNSRSEMNVSTLELGDSALYLCASSSWGRGNTEAFFGQGTRLTVV.

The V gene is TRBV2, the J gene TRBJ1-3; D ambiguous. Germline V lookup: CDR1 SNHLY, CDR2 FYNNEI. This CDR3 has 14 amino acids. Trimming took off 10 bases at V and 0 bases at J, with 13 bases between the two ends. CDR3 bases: TGTGCCAAGAGCCGGGTAGGCTCTGGAAACACCATATATTTT. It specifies CAKSRVGSGNTIYF.